The entry below describes one T cell receptor (beta chain). PCR involved 60 Vbeta and 13 Jbeta primers. Study processing details: A follow-up analysis tallied about 80 million unique TCR beta chains, 9 million to 11 million shared. Repertoires were generated with immunoSEQ multiplex PCR, while TCRdb's copy carries only in-frame clones and drops some. The V and J calls and the clone size are those of that table, but D and trimming were determined from the DNA. The table lists some 90,000 clones, more than 60% of them singletons, with roughly 2.5% in the top ten. Between the trimmed V and J ends, which lost 1 base and 5 bases, there was a span of 21 bases. Germline CDR1 and CDR2: SNHLY and FYNNEI. The CDR3 sequence is 18 residues long. The record originates from a study of cytomegalovirus exposure and HLA in healthy donors. Unrecorded immune exposures were likely, despite nominal health at sampling.

The sequenced material came from PBMCs. This TCR was recovered from a man under 40 in good health and CMV-seronegative. V gene TRBV2 combines with J gene TRBJ1-5; D is ambiguous. Here the CDR3 reads CASSEEPGDRRYDQPQHF. Here the CDR3 DNA reads TGTGCCAGCAGTGAAGAACCCGGGGATCGTCGATATGATCAGCCCCAGCATTTT.